Below are 24 T cell receptor beta chains sequenced from a single sample in a study of blood T cells in healthy people across ages. Using a J-beta primer mix together with a sample-barcoded 5' primer, a second PCR was run for about 6 to 12 cycles. MiXCR was run by TCRdb on the 5' RACE reads, yielding one entry per CDR3 protein. The profile shows about 1.4 million distinct CDR3 sequences, almost 60% of them singletons. Sequencing input: blood. The receptors come from a young man in good health.

A few counts support this clonotype. The chain employs TRBV19 and TRBJ2-1; D not certain. The CDR3 is 15 amino acids. Germline V gives CDR1 LNHDA, CDR2 SQIVND (reference sequence). The V gene lost 7 bases and the J gene lost 4 bases, with 17 bases spanning the gap. CDR3 bases: TGTGCCAGTAATTACGGTCAGGCAGGTTACAATGAGCAGTTCTTC. Its protein is CASNYGQAGYNEQFF.

The V call is TRBV7-7, the J call TRBJ2-5; D is possibly TRBD1 (6 bases). Trimming shortened V by 2 bases and J by 5 bases, and 24 bases separated the two germline ends. CDR1 is SSHAT, CDR2 FNYEAQ, per germline (reference sequence). The CDR3 is made up of 18 amino acids. This CDR3 reads CASSLFPRSGQGAETQYF. The CDR3 bases are TGTGCCAGCAGCTTATTCCCCCGCTCGGGACAAGGAGCCGAGACCCAGTACTTC.

V usage is TRBV7-9 and J usage is TRBJ2-7; 9 nucleotides match TRBD2. Germline assignment: CDR1 SEHNR and CDR2 FQNEAQ (reference sequence). J was trimmed by 3 bases and V by 6 bases; bases with no gene match: 6. This CDR3 contains 14 residues. CDR3 sequence: CASRPGGGVYEQYF. In DNA form, the CDR3 reads TGTGCCAGCAGACCGGGCGGGGGGGTCTACGAGCAGTACTTC. The full variable domain, rest sourced from reference TRBV7-9 and TRBJ2-7, is DTGVSQNPRHKITKRGQNVTFRCDPISEHNRLYWYRQTLGQGPEFLTYFQNEAQLEKSRLLSDRFSAERPKGSFSTLEIQRTEQGDSAMYLCASRPGGGVYEQYFGPGTRLTVT.

The chain employs TRBV11-2 and TRBJ2-1, with D tentatively TRBD1 (5 bases). This CDR3 contains 15 residues. Trimming removed 4 bases from V and 7 bases from J, with 17 bases in between. Germline V CDR1 and CDR2: SGHAT, FQNNGV. The CDR3 DNA reads as TGTGCCAGCAGCTCTGTAAAGGGTAAGGGGAATGAGCAGTTCTTC. It is translated as CASSSVKGKGNEQFF. The full variable domain, completed using reference TRBV11-2 and TRBJ2-1, is EAGVAQSPRYKIIEKRQSVAFWCNPISGHATLYWYQQILGQGPKLLIQFQNNGVVDDSQLPKDRFSAERLKGVDSTLKIQPAKLEDSAVYLCASSSVKGKGNEQFFGPGTRLTVL.

This chain links TRBV4-1 with TRBJ2-1; either TRBD1 or TRBD2 may fit D (5 bases each). The germline V gene encodes CDR1 MGHRA and CDR2 YSYEKL. Trimming removed 1 base at V and 5 bases at J, with 9 bases between. This CDR3 contains 14 residues. This CDR3 reads CASSQVVGDNEQFF. The CDR3 DNA follows: TGCGCCAGCAGCCAAGTTGTGGGGGACAATGAGCAGTTCTTC.

The chain is built from TRBV12-3 or TRBV12-4 and TRBJ2-7; 8 bases match TRBD2. This CDR3 spans 15 amino acids. V lost 8 bases to trimming and J lost 0 bases; unmatched junction nucleotides: 9. This chain's CDR3 is CASQTTGTSSYEQYF. CDR3 in DNA: TGTGCCAGCCAAACAACCGGGACTAGCTCCTACGAGCAGTACTTC.

The rearrangement uses TRBV7-9 and TRBJ1-6, with 10 bases aligning to TRBD1. Per the germline V gene, CDR1 is SEHNR and CDR2 is FQNEAQ (reference sequence). V lost 4 bases, J lost 2 bases, and 5 bases stayed unmatched. The CDR3 has 17 residues. The CDR3 bases are TGTGCCAGCAGCTCCGGACAGGGGGGGACCTATAATTCACCCCTCCACTTT. Protein sequence: CASSSGQGGTYNSPLHF.

This chain uses TRBV29-1 with TRBJ2-1; TRBD2 aligns across 8 bases. Germline values: CDR1 SQVTM, CDR2 ANQGSEA. The V gene end was trimmed by 4 bases and the J gene end by 9 bases; junction bases not matched to a gene: 11. The CDR3 contains 14 residues. CDR3 DNA: TGCAGCGTTGGAGTTCCAGCGGGGGTGGGTGAGCAGTTCTTC. It is translated as CSVGVPAGVGEQFF.

This clonotype was seen a few times. The J gene is TRBJ2-3, the V gene TRBV7-2, with TRBD2 identical over 7 bases. The germline CDR1 and CDR2 sequences are SGHTA and FQGNSA. The trim removed 5 bases at V and 6 bases at J, leaving 5 bases unmatched. The CDR3 has 13 amino acids. The CDR3 protein is CASSTSREDTQYF. Here the CDR3 DNA reads TGTGCCAGCAGCACCTCGCGGGAGGATACGCAGTATTTT.

V and J are TRBV4-1 and TRBJ1-2; the D is unclear. CDR3 length equals 15 residues. V shed 0 bases and J shed 5 bases, with 13 bases lying between them. Germline V gene lookup returns CDR1 MGHRA and CDR2 YSYEKL. CDR3 in DNA: TGCGCCAGCAGCCAAGATCAGGACGGAATTTATGGCTACACCTTC. Translation: CASSQDQDGIYGYTF.

The chain has TRBV4-2 and TRBJ2-5, with D uncertain. CDR1 LGHNA and CDR2 YNFKEQ come from the germline V gene. With 0 bases removed from V and 5 bases from J, the gap between germline ends came to 7 bases. The CDR3 spans 13 residues. The CDR3 spells CASSQEMSETQYF. The CDR3, as DNA: TGTGCCAGCAGCCAAGAAATGAGTGAGACCCAGTACTTC.

CDR3 in DNA: TGTGCCAGCAACCGGGACAGGGAGGGCCACGAGCAGTACTTC. Translation: CASNRDREGHEQYF. This chain uses TRBV21-1 with TRBJ2-5; TRBD1 reflects the table's D call only, with no check against the DNA. The J call may be wrong; the DNA end is better matched by TRBJ2-7. TRBV21-1 is listed as a pseudogene. The CDR3 length is 14 residues.

This clonotype was recorded once. The chain carries TRBV27 and TRBJ1-2; D remains ambiguous. This CDR3 is 13 amino acids long. Trimming left V 5 bases short and J 4 bases short, with 11 bases between. Germline-derived CDR1 and CDR2 are MNHEY and SMNVEV (reference sequence). This CDR3 is CASSPSATYGYTF. Written as DNA, the CDR3 is TGTGCCAGCAGTCCCTCAGCAACCTATGGCTACACCTTC.

The chain uses TRBV20-1 and TRBJ2-5; TRBD1 matches at 11 bases. The ends lost 0 bases at V and 4 bases at J; junction bases unmatched: 10. Germline lookup yields CDR1 DFQATT and CDR2 SNEGSKA (reference sequence). The CDR3 runs to 17 residues. In DNA form, the CDR3 reads TGCAGTGCTAGAGATCCCCGGACAGGGGGCACCCGAGAGACCCAGTACTTC. This gives the protein CSARDPRTGGTRETQYF.

The rearrangement links TRBV4-2 to TRBJ2-5, with 8 nucleotides matching TRBD1. TRBJ2-7 explains the end of the DNA better; the J call may be wrong. Germline V gene lookup returns CDR1 LGHNA and CDR2 YNFKEQ. This CDR3 is built from 15 residues. The CDR3 reads CASSRDGGQGYEQYF. In DNA form, the CDR3 reads TGTGCCAGCAGCCGAGATGGAGGACAGGGTTACGAGCAGTACTTC.

In its sample, this clonotype was seen many times. This chain uses TRBV4-2 with TRBJ2-7; unclear D gene. V was trimmed by 0 bases and J by 3 bases, leaving 9 bases between them. The germline gives CDR1 LGHNA, CDR2 YNFKEQ. The CDR3 has 14 residues. DNA for the CDR3: TGTGCCAGCAGCCAAGATCCGGGCAGCTACGAGCAGTACTTC. It specifies CASSQDPGSYEQYF.

This clonotype has more than one count but fewer than ten. The J gene is TRBJ1-1, the V gene TRBV6-4, with D uncertain. Trimming left V 3 bases short and J 12 bases short, with 11 bases between. Germline V lookup: CDR1 MRHNA, CDR2 SNTAGT. This CDR3 has 11 residues. The CDR3 DNA is TGTGCCAGCAGTGATTTTAAGGCGACTTTCTTT. The encoded protein is CASSDFKATFF.

The rearrangement links TRBV27 to TRBJ2-1, with 8 bases lining up with TRBD2. Germline V gene data show CDR1 as MNHEY and CDR2 as SMNVEV (reference sequence). CDR3 length equals 14 residues. The ends lost 6 bases at V and 1 base at J; junction bases unmatched: 2. The CDR3 loop reads CASRGGGSYNEQFF. For the CDR3, the DNA is TGTGCCAGCAGAGGCGGGGGGTCCTACAATGAGCAGTTCTTC.

This chain uses TRBV29-1 with TRBJ2-3; the D gene is possibly TRBD1 (6 bases). The V gene lost 6 bases and the J gene lost 2 bases, with 12 bases spanning the gap. The CDR3 consists of 13 residues. CDR1 and CDR2 (germline): SQVTM, ANQGSEA. In DNA form, the CDR3 reads TGCAGCGTCCCTAGGGGGATCACAGATACGCAGTATTTT. It yields the protein CSVPRGITDTQYF.

The V and J genes are TRBV2 and TRBJ1-2, with a tentative D call TRBD1 (5 bases). There are 16 residues in the CDR3. The V and J ends lost 7 bases and 4 bases respectively, with 22 bases between them. The germline V gene has CDR1 SNHLY and CDR2 FYNNEI. The DNA of the CDR3 is TGTGCCAGCACCTTATCCCGGGGCGACGACCTCTATGGCTACACCTTC. It codes for CASTLSRGDDLYGYTF.

V is TRBV2 and J is TRBJ1-2; D remains ambiguous. The length of the CDR3 is 13 residues. Germline lookup yields CDR1 SNHLY and CDR2 FYNNEI. Trimming left V 1 base short and J 4 bases short, with 7 bases between. The CDR3 nucleotides are TGTGCCAGCAGTGAAGGAATCCGCTATGGCTACACCTTC. It encodes CASSEGIRYGYTF.

The chain uses TRBV5-1 and TRBJ2-7, with TRBD2 as a possible D gene (5 bases). CDR1 and CDR2 from the germline V gene are SGHRS and YFSETQ. Trimming stripped 4 bases from V and 2 bases from J, with 13 bases between. The CDR3 covers 14 residues. The CDR3 is CASSVREAPYEQYF. In DNA, the CDR3 is TGCGCCAGCAGCGTGAGGGAAGCCCCCTACGAGCAGTACTTC.

The chain carries TRBV16 and TRBJ2-5, with D perhaps matching TRBD1 (6 bases). The DNA matches TRBJ2-7 better at its end, which makes the J call doubtful. CDR3 size: 15 residues. CDR1 is KGHSY and CDR2 is FQNENV in the germline V gene. CDR3 region: CASSQGHRISYEQYF. DNA for the CDR3: TGTGCCAGCAGCCAGGGACACCGAATCTCCTACGAGCAGTACTTC.

This clonotype was counted a few times. The J gene is TRBJ2-3, the V gene TRBV2; tentatively, D is TRBD1 (6 bases). In germline, CDR1 is SNHLY, CDR2 FYNNEI. V lost 6 bases and J 0 bases, leaving 10 bases between the germline ends. CDR3 size: 14 residues. CDR3 in DNA: TGTGCCAGCAGGCAGGGGCCGAGCACAGATACGCAGTATTTT. Translation: CASRQGPSTDTQYF.